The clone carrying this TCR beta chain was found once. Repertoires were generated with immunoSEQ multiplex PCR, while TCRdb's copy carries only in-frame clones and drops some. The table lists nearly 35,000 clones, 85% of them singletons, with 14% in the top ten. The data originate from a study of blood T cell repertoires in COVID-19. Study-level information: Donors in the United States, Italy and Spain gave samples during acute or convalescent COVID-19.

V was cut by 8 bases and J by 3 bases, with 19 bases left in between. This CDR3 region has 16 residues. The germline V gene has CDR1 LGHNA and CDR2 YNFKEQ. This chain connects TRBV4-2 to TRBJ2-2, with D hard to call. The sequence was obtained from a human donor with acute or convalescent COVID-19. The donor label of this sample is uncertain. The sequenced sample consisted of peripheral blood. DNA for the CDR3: TGTGCCAGCGGCACTATACCGTTCGTTCACACCGGGGAGCTGTTTTTT. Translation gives CASGTIPFVHTGELFF.